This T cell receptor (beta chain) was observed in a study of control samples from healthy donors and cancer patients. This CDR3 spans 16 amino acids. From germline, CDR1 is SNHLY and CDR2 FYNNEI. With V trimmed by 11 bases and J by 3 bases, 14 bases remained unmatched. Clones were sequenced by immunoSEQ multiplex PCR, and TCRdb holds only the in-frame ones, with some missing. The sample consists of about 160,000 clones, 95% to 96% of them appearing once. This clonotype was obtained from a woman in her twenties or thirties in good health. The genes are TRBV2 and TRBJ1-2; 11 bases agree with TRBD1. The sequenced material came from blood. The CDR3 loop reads CAWMTGTGGMDYGYTF. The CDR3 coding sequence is TGTGCCTGGATGACCGGGACAGGGGGTATGGACTATGGCTACACCTTC.